A single sample is the source of the 26 T cell receptor beta chains below, sequenced in a study of OX40 agonist ivuxolimab in advanced cancers. Repertoires were generated with immunoSEQ multiplex PCR, while TCRdb's copy carries only in-frame clones and drops some. In the table there are tens of thousands of clones, about 90% of which are singletons. Sequenced here: CD4+ or CD8+ T cells sorted from blood, sampled in a trial of the OX40 agonist ivuxolimab. These receptors originate from an adult with an advanced solid tumor such as melanoma, head and neck, liver or kidney cancer.

This clone was seen only a few times. V is TRBV7-2 and J is TRBJ1-1; no firm D call. With 5 bases removed from V and 0 bases from J, the gap between germline ends came to 1 base. The germline gives CDR1 SGHTA, CDR2 FQGNSA. This CDR3 has 11 residues. CDR3 protein: CASSMNTEAFF. CDR3 DNA sequence: TGTGCCAGCAGCATGAACACTGAAGCTTTCTTT.

This clone has just one count. The rearrangement joins TRBV7-2 to TRBJ1-1, with D perhaps matching TRBD1 (5 bases). CDR1 SGHTA and CDR2 FQGNSA come from the germline V gene. The CDR3 loop spans 13 amino acids. V gave up 2 bases and J gave up 10 bases, with 14 bases separating them. CDR3 sequence: CASSLIAQEGAFF. The CDR3 DNA sequence: TGTGCCAGCAGCTTAATCGCACAGGAAGGAGCTTTCTTT.

This clone turned up a few times. The chain links TRBV27 to TRBJ2-3; tentative D call: TRBD2 (6 bases). This CDR3 has 17 amino acids. V was shortened by 3 bases and J by 0 bases, with 16 bases between the two germline ends. The V gene's germline CDR1 is MNHEY and CDR2 SMNVEV (reference sequence). The chain's CDR3 is CASSLVSLAHSTDTQYF. In DNA, the CDR3 is TGTGCCAGCAGTTTGGTGTCTCTAGCGCACAGCACAGATACGCAGTATTTT.

The genes are TRBV7-8 and TRBJ2-4; the match to TRBD1 covers 9 bases. Unmatched junction bases numbered 7, after V lost 5 bases and J lost 5 bases. The CDR3 loop spans 15 amino acids. Germline V gene lookup returns CDR1 SGHVS and CDR2 FQNEAQ. CDR3 loop: CASSPARTGENIQYF. DNA of the CDR3: TGTGCCAGCAGCCCTGCCAGGACAGGGGAAAACATTCAGTACTTC.

The V call is TRBV7-2, the J call TRBJ2-1; 11 nucleotides line up with TRBD2. The CDR3 runs 16 residues. Germline V gene sequence: CDR1 SGHTA, CDR2 FQGNSA. The junction had 14 bases not matched to a gene; V was cut back by 4 bases and J by 12 bases. In nucleotides, the CDR3 is TGTGCCAGCAGCTCCAGCCGACTAGCGGGAAAGGATGTGCAGTTCTTC. Protein: CASSSSRLAGKDVQFF.

This chain joins TRBV19 and TRBJ2-1, with 9 bases that match TRBD2. Germline V gene lookup returns CDR1 LNHDA and CDR2 SQIVND (reference sequence). CDR3 length: 16 residues. J lost 2 bases, V lost 1 base, and 3 bases had no gene match. The CDR3 nucleotides read TGTGCCAGTAGTATAGGGTCTAGCGGGACCTACAATGAGCAGTTCTTC. It yields the protein CASSIGSSGTYNEQFF.

The chain joins TRBV18 to TRBJ2-7; 11 nucleotides align to TRBD2. Germline CDR1 reads KGHSH; CDR2 reads LQKENI. Trimming at V came to 5 bases and at J to 4 bases, leaving 4 bases not matched to a gene. The CDR3 has 14 residues. The CDR3 nucleotides read TGTGCCAGCTCAGCCCGACTAGCGGGGTACGAGCAGTACTTC. Protein product: CASSARLAGYEQYF.

The CDR3 coding sequence is TGCGCCAGCAGTGACTCCCCAGTCAATTCACCCCTCCACTTT. This gives the protein CASSDSPVNSPLHF. J is TRBJ1-6 and V is TRBV10-1; D unclear. The CDR3 covers 14 residues. V was clipped by 3 bases and J by 7 bases, with 10 bases between them. Per the germline V gene, CDR1 is WNHNN and CDR2 is SYGVQD (reference sequence).

The chain joins TRBV7-3 to TRBJ2-7, with D perhaps matching TRBD2 (6 bases). The germline V gene encodes CDR1 SGHTA and CDR2 FQGTGA. The CDR3 loop spans 15 amino acids. V was pared by 1 base and J by 3 bases, with 13 bases between. This CDR3 reads CASSLIPGVGYEQYF. The CDR3 coding sequence is TGTGCCAGCAGCTTAATCCCGGGAGTTGGCTACGAGCAGTACTTC.

The V and J genes are TRBV11-3 and TRBJ2-5; 11 bases line up with TRBD1. Germline lookup yields CDR1 SGHNT and CDR2 YENEEA. V lost 9 bases, J lost 4 bases, and 1 base stayed unmatched. CDR3 length: 12 amino acids. The CDR3 here is CARGTGGETQYF. The CDR3 DNA follows: TGTGCCAGGGGGACAGGGGGAGAGACCCAGTACTTC.

V gene TRBV7-3 combines with J gene TRBJ2-1, with TRBD2 matching over 8 bases. The junction had 5 bases not matched to a gene; V was cut back by 3 bases and J by 4 bases. Germline V gene sequence: CDR1 SGHTA, CDR2 FQGTGA. There are 15 residues in the CDR3. The CDR3 DNA sequence: TGTGCCAGCAGCTTTAGAGCGGGAGATTACAATGAGCAGTTCTTC. Translated, it gives CASSFRAGDYNEQFF.

The chain has TRBV10-3 and TRBJ2-7; D is unresolved. Germline values: CDR1 ENHRY, CDR2 SYGVKD. V lost 0 bases and J 6 bases, leaving 6 bases between the germline ends. This CDR3 has 12 residues. Here the CDR3 DNA reads TGTGCCATCAGTGAGTCGACTGGCGAGCAGTACTTC. Encoded protein: CAISESTGEQYF.

The gene calls are TRBV4-2 and TRBJ2-5; 11 bases line up with TRBD2. The end of the DNA is better explained by TRBJ2-7, so the J call may be wrong. The germline CDR1 and CDR2 sequences are LGHNA and YNFKEQ. The CDR3 has 16 residues. CDR3 sequence (DNA): TGTGCCAGCAGCCAAGTAGTTAGCGGGGGGGCCTACGAGCAGTACTTC. It encodes CASSQVVSGGAYEQYF.

The chain couples TRBV7-2 to TRBJ2-7; TRBD2 is a possible D gene (6 bases). V was trimmed by 3 bases and J by 5 bases, leaving 17 bases between them. Looked up from germline, CDR1 is SGHTA and CDR2 is FQGNSA. The CDR3 has 15 amino acids. This chain's CDR3 is CASSFWGDNRNEQYF. CDR3 nucleotide sequence: TGTGCCAGCAGCTTTTGGGGGGATAATCGAAACGAGCAGTACTTC.

This clone has only one observation. The chain is built from TRBV5-3 and TRBJ2-3; 7 nucleotides agree with TRBD2. TRBV5-3 is treated as an ORF (open reading frame) with a function not yet certain. This CDR3 has 15 amino acids. Trimming at V came to 0 bases and at J to 0 bases, leaving 1 base not matched to a gene. The CDR3 bases are TGTGCCAGAAGCTTGGGTAGCGGGAGCACAGATACGCAGTATTTT. As protein: CARSLGSGSTDTQYF.

This chain uses TRBV28 with TRBJ2-1, with 10 nucleotides matching TRBD2. The CDR3 has 15 amino acids. The J segment lost 6 bases and the V segment lost 4 bases, leaving 6 bases of the junction unmatched. CDR1 MDHEN and CDR2 SYDVKM come from the germline V gene. DNA for the CDR3: TGTGCCAGCAGTTCCCAGCGGGGGGGCGTCAATGAGCAGTTCTTC. The encoded protein is CASSSQRGGVNEQFF.

V is TRBV7-9 and J is TRBJ2-1; 8 bases fit TRBD2. Per the germline V gene, CDR1 is SEHNR and CDR2 is FQNEAQ (reference sequence). J gave up 3 bases and V 4 bases, and 8 bases lay outside the gene matches. The CDR3 has 16 amino acids. CDR3: CASSSSAGESYNEQFF. The DNA of the CDR3 is TGTGCCAGCAGCTCTTCAGCGGGAGAAAGCTACAATGAGCAGTTCTTC.

This clone was counted between two and nine times. The genes are TRBV5-6 and TRBJ2-3; D remains ambiguous. V lost 3 bases, J lost 2 bases, and 13 bases lay in between. The CDR3 consists of 15 residues. Per the germline V gene, CDR1 is SGHDT and CDR2 is YYEEEE. The CDR3 DNA sequence: TGTGCCAGCAGCTATGGACCCGTCCCCACAGATACGCAGTATTTT. This encodes CASSYGPVPTDTQYF.

This chain joins TRBV2 and TRBJ1-2, with 7 nucleotides matching TRBD1. The J segment lost 7 bases and the V segment lost 6 bases, leaving 14 bases of the junction unmatched. The germline gives CDR1 SNHLY, CDR2 FYNNEI. This CDR3 contains 15 residues. The CDR3, as DNA: TGTGCCAGCAGCGCTCGGGACAGCTTTATCGTTGGCTACACCTTC. Amino acids: CASSARDSFIVGYTF.

V and J are TRBV4-1 and TRBJ2-1; 11 bases line up with TRBD2. CDR1 and CDR2 from the germline V gene are MGHRA and YSYEKL. V was clipped by 3 bases and J by 2 bases; unmatched bases: 0. CDR3 length equals 15 residues. This CDR3 is CASSQGLAAYNEQFF. The CDR3 DNA is TGCGCCAGCAGCCAGGGACTAGCGGCCTACAATGAGCAGTTCTTC.

The chain has TRBV7-2 and TRBJ2-2, with 7 bases fitting TRBD2. This CDR3 has 11 residues. V lost 5 bases and J lost 15; bases outside the gene matches: 6. Per germline, CDR1 SGHTA and CDR2 FQGNSA. CDR3 region: CASSGQRELFF. For the CDR3, the DNA is TGTGCCAGCAGCGGCCAGCGGGAATTGTTTTTT.

The rearrangement links TRBV7-9 to TRBJ1-4; D ambiguous. The CDR3 has 17 amino acids. CDR1 is SEHNR and CDR2 is FQNEAQ in the germline V gene (reference sequence). Trimming left V 1 base short and J 8 bases short, with 20 bases between. For the CDR3, the DNA is TGTGCCAGCAGCTTAGGTCGGAGATGGACGGAGGTCGAAAAACTGTTTTTT. Translation: CASSLGRRWTEVEKLFF.

The rearrangement links TRBV7-2 to TRBJ2-4; D remains unclear. Germline CDR1 is SGHTA and CDR2 is FQGNSA. Trimming shortened V by 1 base and J by 0 bases, and 7 bases separated the two germline ends. The CDR3 totals 15 residues. CDR3 DNA: TGTGCCAGCAGCTTAGGGTTCATAGCCAAAAACATTCAGTACTTC. It translates to CASSLGFIAKNIQYF.

The rearrangement joins TRBV4-1 to TRBJ2-2; the D gene is possibly TRBD2 (7 bases). This CDR3 has 14 residues. Trimming shortened V by 8 bases and J by 7 bases, and 17 bases separated the two germline ends. Germline V gene data show CDR1 as MGHRA and CDR2 as YSYEKL. CDR3 loop: CASGRGGAGGELFF. CDR3 nucleotide sequence: TGCGCCAGCGGAAGGGGGGGCGCGGGCGGGGAGCTGTTTTTT.

The genes are TRBV10-1 and TRBJ2-7, with D maybe TRBD2 (5 bases). This CDR3 contains 13 residues. Germline V gene data show CDR1 as WNHNN and CDR2 as SYGVQD (reference sequence). V lost 5 bases and J lost 3, with 11 bases in between. The CDR3 protein is CASSPSPGYEQYF. Written as DNA, the CDR3 is TGCGCCAGCAGTCCTAGCCCGGGCTACGAGCAGTACTTC.

The CDR3 reads CASSSKVNQPQHF. Written as DNA, the CDR3 is TGTGCCAGCAGTTCCAAAGTTAATCAGCCCCAGCATTTT. The chain recombines TRBV6-5 with TRBJ1-5; no reliable D call. Trimming pared 4 bases from V and 4 bases from J, leaving 8 bases between. Germline CDR1 MNHEY, CDR2 SVGAGI. This CDR3 is 13 amino acids long.